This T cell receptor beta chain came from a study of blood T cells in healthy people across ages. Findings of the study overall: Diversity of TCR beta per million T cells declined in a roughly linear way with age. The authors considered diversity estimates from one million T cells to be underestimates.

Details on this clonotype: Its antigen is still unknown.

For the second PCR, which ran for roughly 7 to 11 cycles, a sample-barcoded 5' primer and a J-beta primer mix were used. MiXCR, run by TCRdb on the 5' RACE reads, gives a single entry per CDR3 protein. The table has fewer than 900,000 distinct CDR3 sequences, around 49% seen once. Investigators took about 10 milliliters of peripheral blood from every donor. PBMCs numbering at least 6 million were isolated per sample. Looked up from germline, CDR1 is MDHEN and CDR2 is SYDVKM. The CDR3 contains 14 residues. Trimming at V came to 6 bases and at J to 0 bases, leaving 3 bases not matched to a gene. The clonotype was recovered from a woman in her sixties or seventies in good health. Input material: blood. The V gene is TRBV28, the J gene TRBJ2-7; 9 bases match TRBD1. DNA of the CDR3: TGTGCCAGCAGGGGGACAGGGTCCTCCTACGAGCAGTACTTC. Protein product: CASRGTGSSYEQYF.